Sequencing of this T cell receptor (beta chain) was carried out in a study of immune heterogeneity within non-small cell lung tumors. In a multiplex PCR, 32 V and 13 J primers amplified TCR beta CDR3. Via MiXCR, TCRdb re-called the multiplex PCR reads, giving one row per CDR3 protein. The sample lists around 2,900 distinct CDR3 sequences, roughly 15% occurring once. Study outcomes and limitations: With an R of roughly 0.37, local T-cell clonality correlated moderately but significantly with local tumor mutational burden. Individual patients showed largely nonoverlapping sets of high-frequency T-cell receptor beta clonotypes.

Comments on this clonotype: Its antigen is not known.

Each sample used approximately 570 ng of genomic DNA from bulk tumor tissue. Multiple biopsies spaced far apart were taken from each primary tumor during surgery. Patients went through curative surgery, and their non-small cell lung cancer was untreated and newly diagnosed. Trimming took off 1 base at V and 3 bases at J, with 6 bases between the two ends. The CDR3 covers 14 residues. Germline V gives CDR1 LGHNA, CDR2 YNFKEQ. Sample: lung tumor tissue. The V gene is TRBV4-2, the J gene TRBJ2-2; no reliable D call. The TCR comes from a female donor with non-small cell lung cancer. CDR3 coding DNA: TGTGCCAGCAGCCAAGGGGGATACACCGGGGAGCTGTTTTTT. Translating gives CASSQGGYTGELFF.